A selection of T cell receptor beta chains follows, all from one sample in a study of T cell responses to AZD1222 COVID-19 vaccine. This table comes from immunoSEQ multiplex PCR, and its TCRdb copy is limited to in-frame clones, with some not included. The sample contains 35,000 to 45,000 clones, roughly 83% of which appear only once. The sequenced sample was peripheral blood, obtained 28 days after the second AZD1222 dose. The receptors derive from an adult who received the AZD1222 COVID-19 vaccine. Each CDR3 is given with its conserved first and last residue. D genes are given only for firm matches. Size is omitted from some rows. Given values are once, few, many or a class for expanded clones.

J	length	V	size	D	CDR3
TRBJ2-7	12	TRBV11-3	NA	NA	CASSLDREEQYF
TRBJ1-2	13	TRBV5-5	NA	TRBD1	CASSKQGYYGYTF
TRBJ2-2	13	TRBV7-3	NA	NA	CASSSRTSGELFF
TRBJ1-4	13	TRBV2	NA	NA	CASRDNFNEKLFF
TRBJ1-5	16	TRBV24-1	NA	TRBD1	CATSDVGQGDNQPQHF
TRBJ1-2	18	TRBV9	NA	TRBD1	CASSEGGDRVALDYGYTF
TRBJ1-5	13	TRBV19	NA	NA	CASKVPGDQPQHF
TRBJ1-4	13	TRBV6-5	NA	NA	CASSPNWKEKLFF
TRBJ2-7	14	TRBV29-1	once	TRBD2	CSVAAGGRFYEQYF
TRBJ1-2	14	TRBV30	NA	NA	CAWEGPNRAGGYTF
TRBJ2-6	16	TRBV5-4	NA	NA	CASSLEGGAGANVLTF
TRBJ2-7	15	TRBV7-3	NA	NA	CASSPPERGGWEQYF
TRBJ1-3	15	TRBV19	NA	NA	CASSIQATKTNTIYF
TRBJ1-1	16	TRBV5-5	NA	TRBD1	CASSLPIDRVNTEAFF
TRBJ2-5	17	TRBV5-1	NA	TRBD2	CASSRGTSGGTGETQYF
TRBJ1-2	12	TRBV30	NA	NA	CAGGPANYGYTF
TRBJ1-4	15	TRBV28	NA	NA	CASSKMGQGREKLFF
TRBJ2-5	14	TRBV18	NA	NA	CASSPPGHVQTQYF
TRBJ1-2	14	TRBV14	NA	NA	CASSQWGSQDGYTF
TRBJ1-1	14	TRBV29-1	NA	NA	CSATAGALNTEAFF
TRBJ1-2	18	TRBV15	NA	NA	CATSRELRRVETNYGYTF
TRBJ2-2	16	TRBV5-1	NA	TRBD2	CASSLVGLAESGELFF
TRBJ1-5	14	TRBV6-6	NA	NA	CASSYSGDNQPQHF
TRBJ1-1	13	TRBV11-3	NA	NA	CASSLDRNTEAFF
TRBJ2-5	14	TRBV18	NA	NA	CASSVTGKEGTQYF
TRBJ1-3	21	TRBV18	few	TRBD1	CASSPTSGQGLRDNSGNTIYF
TRBJ1-1	14	TRBV11-3	NA	NA	CASSSETGNTEAFF
TRBJ1-3	15	TRBV6-5	NA	NA	CASSPRTASGNTIYF
TRBJ1-2	18	TRBV18	NA	TRBD1	CASSQRPTPGQGARGYTF
TRBJ1-2	13	TRBV6-6	few	NA	CASSYSANYGYTF
TRBJ1-2	14	TRBV6-5	NA	NA	CASSRSGQGYGYTF
TRBJ1-1	14	TRBV10-3	NA	NA	CAISEVWGGTEAFF
TRBJ1-1	18	TRBV9	NA	NA	CASSSFLGGRSLNTEAFF
TRBJ2-1	17	TRBV7-3	NA	TRBD2	CASSLTSSGGSYNEQFF
TRBJ2-7	14	TRBV5-4	few	NA	CASSRGAMPYEQYF